Following are 24 T cell receptor beta chains from one sample sequenced in a study of cytomegalovirus exposure and HLA in healthy donors. PCR used 60 Vbeta primers and 13 Jbeta primers. Sequenced by immunoSEQ multiplex PCR; TCRdb stores in-frame clones only, minus some. The sample holds about 98,000 clones; approximately 80% are singletons and the top ten take roughly 3.5%. Sequencing was carried out using PBMCs. Receptor source: a female donor in good health and CMV-seropositive.

This rearrangement joins TRBV15 to TRBJ1-1; tentatively, D is TRBD1 (6 bases). Germline-derived CDR1 and CDR2 are LNHNV and YYDKDF (reference sequence). The CDR3 covers 12 residues. Trimming took 2 bases from V and 8 from J, leaving 9 bases between them. The CDR3 nucleotides are TGTGCCACCAGCAGACCGCAGGGGGAAGCTTTCTTT. Translating gives CATSRPQGEAFF.

The V and J genes are TRBV4-1 and TRBJ2-7; D ambiguous. This CDR3 has 12 residues. Germline V gene lookup returns CDR1 MGHRA and CDR2 YSYEKL. Trimming stripped 4 bases from V and 6 bases from J, with 10 bases between. The CDR3 spells CASSLGAGEQYF. The DNA of the CDR3 is TGCGCCAGCAGCCTAGGTGCAGGCGAGCAGTACTTC.

The V gene is TRBV10-3, the J gene TRBJ1-1, with a possible D match to TRBD1 (6 bases). Germline CDR1 reads ENHRY; CDR2 reads SYGVKD. V lost 10 bases, J lost 1 base, and 16 bases lay in between. CDR3 size: 14 residues. This CDR3 reads CATSSRGANTEAFF. As DNA, the CDR3 is TGTGCCACATCCAGTCGGGGGGCGAACACTGAAGCTTTCTTT.

The sample holds a few counts of this clone. This sequence joins TRBV19 and TRBJ2-6; 10 nucleotides agree with TRBD1. Looked up from germline, CDR1 is LNHDA and CDR2 is SQIVND (reference sequence). This CDR3 is 21 amino acids long. V was clipped by 2 bases and J by 4 bases; unmatched bases: 17. The CDR3 bases are TGTGCCAGTAGTATAAGGATTATCCCAAAGGGACAGGGGTCCGGGGCCAACGTCCTGACTTTC. Its protein is CASSIRIIPKGQGSGANVLTF.

The J gene is TRBJ1-5, the V gene TRBV4-1; no definite D call. With 0 bases removed from V and 4 bases from J, the gap between germline ends came to 4 bases. The V gene's germline CDR1 is MGHRA and CDR2 YSYEKL. The CDR3 is 13 amino acids. This CDR3 is CASSQDFNQPQHF. CDR3 bases: TGCGCCAGCAGCCAAGACTTTAATCAGCCCCAGCATTTT.

J is TRBJ1-2 and V is TRBV5-4, with 9 bases identical to TRBD1. There are 15 residues in the CDR3. The V gene end was trimmed by 0 bases and the J gene end by 7 bases; junction bases not matched to a gene: 7. The germline gives CDR1 SGHNT, CDR2 YYREEE (reference sequence). CDR3 sequence reads: CASSLGGTGTTGYTF. The DNA for the CDR3 is TGTGCCAGCAGCTTGGGCGGGACAGGGACAACTGGCTACACCTTC.

This clone was recorded only once. The gene calls are TRBV5-1 and TRBJ2-7; D may be TRBD1 (5 bases). The germline V gene encodes CDR1 SGHRS and CDR2 YFSETQ. The V end was cut by 4 bases, the J end by 1 base, with 18 bases between. This CDR3 has 16 residues. This chain's CDR3 is CASSEVMGLASYEQYF. The CDR3 nucleotides are TGCGCCAGCAGCGAGGTAATGGGGCTTGCATCCTACGAGCAGTACTTC.

This chain's CDR3 is CASSYLPRLDYGYTF. CDR3 bases: TGTGCCAGCAGTTACCTACCACGACTCGACTATGGCTACACCTTC. The chain couples TRBV6-5 to TRBJ1-2; D unresolved. Germline loops: CDR1 MNHEY, CDR2 SVGAGI. Trimming took 2 bases from V and 3 from J, leaving 13 bases between them. The CDR3 runs to 15 residues.

This clone has a handful of counts. CDR3 sequence (DNA): TGCGCCAGCACCCTTGAAGCGAGCGGCACTGAAGCTTTCTTT. This encodes CASTLEASGTEAFF. The rearrangement joins TRBV5-1 to TRBJ1-1; no firm D call. Germline values: CDR1 SGHRS, CDR2 YFSETQ. Trimming stripped 6 bases from V and 4 bases from J, with 16 bases between. The CDR3 totals 14 residues. Variable domain in full (rest from reference TRBV5-1 and TRBJ1-1): KAGVTQTPRYLIKTRGQQVTLSCSPISGHRSVSWYQQTPGQGLQFLFEYFSETQRNKGNFPGRFSGRQFSNSRSEMNVSTLELGDSALYLCASTLEASGTEAFFGQGTRLTVV.

V usage is TRBV13 and J usage is TRBJ2-7, with D possibly matching TRBD1 (6 bases). Between the trimmed V and J ends, which lost 5 bases and 3 bases, there was a span of 11 bases. There are 13 residues in the CDR3. CDR1 PRHDT and CDR2 FYEKMQ come from the germline V gene (reference sequence). The DNA of the CDR3 is TGTGCCAGCAGCCTTGGACAGAACTACGAGCAGTACTTC. Residues: CASSLGQNYEQYF.

This sequence joins TRBV4-2 and TRBJ1-4, with 8 nucleotides matching TRBD1. Trimming cost V 5 bases and J 4 bases; bases outside gene matches: 6. Germline loops: CDR1 LGHNA, CDR2 YNFKEQ. The CDR3 has 15 amino acids. The CDR3 bases are TGTGCCAGCAGCGCGACCGGGACAGGTAATGAAAAACTGTTTTTT. Its translation is CASSATGTGNEKLFF.

This chain links TRBV4-2 with TRBJ1-4, with D perhaps TRBD1 (6 bases). The CDR3 has 17 residues. CDR1 and CDR2 from the germline V gene are LGHNA and YNFKEQ. V was trimmed by 1 base and J by 5 bases, leaving 17 bases between them. The CDR3 sequence is CASSQVRSWTANEKLFF. CDR3 nucleotide sequence: TGTGCCAGCAGCCAAGTCCGTAGTTGGACAGCGAATGAAAAACTGTTTTTT.

The V gene is TRBV10-2, the J gene TRBJ2-3; TRBD2 matches 8 bases. Germline V gives CDR1 WSHSY, CDR2 SAAADI. V gave up 6 bases and J gave up 1 base; unmatched junction bases: 12. CDR3 length: 17 amino acids. This chain's CDR3 is CASSYLERGYGTDTQYF. DNA of the CDR3: TGCGCCAGCAGCTATCTTGAGCGGGGGTATGGCACAGATACGCAGTATTTT.

The chain's CDR3 is CASSFRTEAFF. The CDR3 DNA reads as TGTGCCAGCAGTTTTCGGACTGAAGCTTTCTTT. V is TRBV28 and J is TRBJ1-1; no clear D. The V and J ends lost 3 bases and 5 bases respectively, with 4 bases between them. CDR1 is MDHEN and CDR2 is SYDVKM in the germline V gene. This CDR3 comprises 11 residues.

Notes on this clone: The sample carries other DNA sequences with the same CDR3. The chain couples TRBV9 to TRBJ2-7, with TRBD2 matching 10 bases. J lost 3 bases, V lost 2 bases, and 2 bases had no gene match. Germline V gene data show CDR1 as SGDLS and CDR2 as YYNGEE. The CDR3 runs to 14 residues. The CDR3, as DNA: TGTGCCAGCAGCGTTGCTAGCGGGGGCTACGAGCAGTACTTC. It is translated as CASSVASGGYEQYF.

V gene TRBV18 combines with J gene TRBJ1-1; tentative D call: TRBD1 (5 bases). Germline CDR1 KGHSH, CDR2 LQKENI. The V end lost 3 bases, the J end lost 4 bases, and 12 bases lay between the germline ends. CDR3 length equals 14 residues. The CDR3: CASSPSGGVTEAFF. For the CDR3, the DNA is TGTGCCAGCTCACCCTCCGGGGGGGTCACTGAAGCTTTCTTT.

CDR3 loop: CASSQGTASEEEQYF. CDR3 coding DNA: TGTGCCAGCAGCCAAGGTACGGCTAGCGAAGAGGAGCAGTACTTC. The chain joins TRBV4-2 to TRBJ2-5; D possibly corresponds to TRBD2 (6 bases). CDR1 and CDR2 from the germline V gene are LGHNA and YNFKEQ. The CDR3 runs 15 residues. V was cut by 1 base and J by 11 bases, with 20 bases left in between.

The chain is built from TRBV19 and TRBJ1-5; D is unresolved. The CDR3 extends over 15 amino acids. V gave up 6 bases and J gave up 2 bases, with 14 bases separating them. Germline loops: CDR1 LNHDA, CDR2 SQIVND (reference sequence). CDR3 coding DNA: TGTGCCAGTAGCACCGCACTAGTTGGCAATCAGCCCCAGCATTTT. Residues: CASSTALVGNQPQHF. The whole variable domain, remainder taken from reference TRBV19 and TRBJ1-5, is DGGITQSPKYLFRKEGQNVTLSCEQNLNHDAMYWYRQDPGQGLRLIYYSQIVNDFQKGDIAEGYSVSREKKESFPLTVTSAQKNPTAFYLCASSTALVGNQPQHFGDGTRLSIL.

A note on this clone: At the DNA level, this CDR3 is encoded by other sequences in the same sample as well. V and J are TRBV7-3 and TRBJ2-3, with 8 bases fitting TRBD2. After removal of 0 bases from V and 3 bases from J, the junction contained 2 bases not matched to a gene. Germline CDR1 SGHTA, CDR2 FQGTGA. The CDR3 has 15 residues. In nucleotides, the CDR3 is TGTGCCAGCAGCTTAACCGGGGGGGGGACAGATACGCAGTATTTT. Its translation: CASSLTGGGTDTQYF.

This sequence joins TRBV5-1 and TRBJ2-7, with a tentative D call TRBD2 (6 bases). V lost 3 bases and J lost 1, with 14 bases in between. The germline gives CDR1 SGHRS, CDR2 YFSETQ. This CDR3 is 15 amino acids long. Here the CDR3 reads CASSYGTPSSYEQYF. CDR3 nucleotides: TGCGCCAGCAGCTATGGGACTCCTTCTTCCTACGAGCAGTACTTC. Looking up the rest from reference TRBV5-1 and TRBJ2-7 gives the full variable domain: KAGVTQTPRYLIKTRGQQVTLSCSPISGHRSVSWYQQTPGQGLQFLFEYFSETQRNKGNFPGRFSGRQFSNSRSEMNVSTLELGDSALYLCASSYGTPSSYEQYFGPGTRLTVT.

J is TRBJ1-3 and V is TRBV28, with TRBD1 matching 7 bases. Germline V gene lookup returns CDR1 MDHEN and CDR2 SYDVKM. Trimming cost V 9 bases and J 4 bases; bases outside gene matches: 9. This CDR3 comprises 14 residues. DNA of the CDR3: TGTGCCAGTTTGGACAGGAGCTGGGGAAACACCATATATTTT. It yields the protein CASLDRSWGNTIYF.

This chain uses TRBV28 with TRBJ1-2; unclear D gene. This CDR3 is 13 amino acids long. Germline CDR1 is MDHEN and CDR2 is SYDVKM. Trimming left V 6 bases short and J 3 bases short, with 11 bases between. The CDR3 protein is CASSPDLDYGYTF. The CDR3 nucleotides read TGTGCCAGCAGCCCCGACTTGGACTATGGCTACACCTTC.

CDR3 nucleotides: TGTGCCAGCAGCCTCCCCGGGGACACCGCCTACAATGAGCAGTTCTTC. This translates into CASSLPGDTAYNEQFF. The rearrangement links TRBV7-8 to TRBJ2-1; TRBD1 is a possible D gene (6 bases). This CDR3 has 16 residues. The V end was cut by 5 bases, the J end by 2 bases, with 16 bases between. Germline V gene sequence: CDR1 SGHVS, CDR2 FQNEAQ.

This chain connects TRBV12-5 to TRBJ1-4; 7 bases line up with TRBD1. The J segment lost 7 bases and the V segment lost 6 bases, leaving 11 bases of the junction unmatched. Germline loops: CDR1 LGHNT, CDR2 FRNRAP. The length of the CDR3 is 15 residues. The CDR3 DNA reads as TGTGCTAGTGGACCGGGGACAGTTTTGGGTGAAAAACTGTTTTTT. Amino acids: CASGPGTVLGEKLFF.